The rows below give T cell receptor beta chains drawn from one sample of a study of cytomegalovirus exposure and HLA in healthy donors. Sequenced by immunoSEQ multiplex PCR; TCRdb stores in-frame clones only, minus some. The data show about 49,000 clones, around 94% seen once. Sequenced material: PBMCs. The origin of the receptors is a woman aged 18-29 years in good health and CMV-seropositive. Both conserved end residues are part of each CDR3. A D gene is named only where the DNA matches it firmly. Clone size is shown for a subset of rows, as once, few, many or a class of expanded clone.

TRBD2	TRBV27	once	TRBJ2-4	CASWREENIQYF	TGTGCCAGCTGGCGGGAGGAAAACATTCAGTACTTC
-	TRBV6-1	-	TRBJ2-7	CASSELNRVRYEQYF	TGTGCCAGCAGTGAACTCAACAGGGTCAGGTACGAGCAGTACTTC
-	TRBV28	-	TRBJ2-7	CASSLGATYEQYF	TGTGCCAGCAGTTTAGGGGCCACCTACGAGCAGTACTTC
TRBD2	TRBV9	-	TRBJ2-4	CASSGSSGSSPQYF	TGTGCCAGCAGCGGAAGTAGCGGGAGTAGTCCTCAGTACTTC
TRBD1	TRBV7-2	-	TRBJ2-7	CASSQQGAIEQYF	TGTGCCAGCAGCCAACAGGGGGCGATCGAGCAGTACTTC
TRBD1	TRBV15	-	TRBJ1-4	CATSRDRQGANEKLFF	TGTGCCACCAGCAGAGATAGACAGGGAGCTAATGAAAAACTGTTTTTT
-	TRBV7-2	-	TRBJ2-7	CASSQSSGNEQYF	TGTGCCAGCAGCCAGTCGTCAGGGAACGAGCAGTACTTC
TRBD2	TRBV19	-	TRBJ2-2	CASSLLAGGGTGELFF	TGTGCCAGTAGTCTACTAGCGGGAGGTGGCACCGGGGAGCTGTTTTTT
-	TRBV30	-	TRBJ2-7	CACRGALYEQYF	TGTGCCTGCAGGGGGGCCTTATACGAGCAGTACTTC
-	TRBV6-1	-	TRBJ2-2	CASSEASEAGELFF	TGTGCCAGCAGTGAAGCGAGTGAGGCCGGGGAGCTGTTTTTT
-	TRBV4-3	-	TRBJ1-4	CASSQGRATNEKLFF	TGCGCCAGCAGCCAAGGGAGAGCAACTAATGAAAAACTGTTTTTT
-	TRBV25-1	-	TRBJ2-1	CASSAWGVGEQFF	TGTGCCAGCAGCGCCTGGGGAGTAGGAGAGCAGTTCTTC
TRBD1	TRBV5-6	-	TRBJ1-4	CASSATGAVELSGLFF	TGTGCCAGCAGCGCGACAGGGGCCGTAGAGTTGAGTGGGCTGTTTTTT
-	TRBV11-1	-	TRBJ2-2	CASSLSQSGELFF	TGTGCCAGCAGCTTAAGTCAGTCCGGGGAGCTGTTTTTT
TRBD2	TRBV4-1	-	TRBJ2-7	CASSQEASGISSYEQYF	TGCGCCAGCAGCCAAGAGGCTAGCGGGATTAGCTCCTACGAGCAGTACTTC
TRBD2	TRBV19	-	TRBJ2-1	CATGTSGRAYHNEQFF	TGTGCCACTGGGACTAGCGGGAGGGCCTACCACAATGAGCAGTTCTTC
TRBD1	TRBV2	once	TRBJ2-2	CASSESDRGPTGELFF	TGTGCCAGCAGTGAATCGGACAGGGGGCCCACCGGGGAGCTGTTTTTT
TRBD1	TRBV4-2	-	TRBJ1-5	CASSPGQVSNQPQHF	TGTGCCAGCAGCCCCGGACAGGTTAGTAATCAGCCCCAGCATTTT
TRBD2	TRBV19	-	TRBJ2-1	CASSNQRTSGRAFEQFF	TGTGCCAGTAGTAACCAGCGTACTAGCGGGAGGGCCTTTGAGCAGTTCTTC
-	TRBV5-4	-	TRBJ2-5	CASSLSTETQYF	TGTGCCAGCAGCTTGAGCACTGAGACCCAGTACTTC
TRBD2	TRBV28	-	TRBJ2-7	CASGGLAGVGEQYF	TGTGCCAGCGGGGGACTAGCGGGAGTAGGCGAGCAGTACTTC
TRBD1	TRBV7-9	-	TRBJ1-2	CASSSQGAHYGYTF	TGTGCCAGCAGCTCACAGGGGGCACACTATGGCTACACCTTC
TRBD2	TRBV29-1	-	TRBJ2-2	CSVETASGNTGELFF	TGCAGCGTTGAAACCGCTAGCGGGAACACCGGGGAGCTGTTTTTT
TRBD1	TRBV19	-	TRBJ2-4	CAWGLGGFRLAKNIQYF	TGTGCCTGGGGCCTAGGGGGCTTTAGACTAGCCAAAAACATTCAGTACTTC
-	TRBV10-1	-	TRBJ2-5	CASSDRGPNWETQYF	TGCGCCAGCAGTGATAGGGGTCCGAACTGGGAGACCCAGTACTTC
-	TRBV9	-	TRBJ2-2	CASSAGLTNTGELFF	TGTGCCAGCAGCGCGGGACTCACGAACACCGGGGAGCTGTTTTTT
TRBD1	TRBV18	-	TRBJ2-1	CASSARDRESNEQFF	TGTGCCAGCTCAGCCCGGGACAGGGAAAGCAATGAGCAGTTCTTC
-	TRBV6-1	-	TRBJ1-2	CATARDIVPEGYTF	TGTGCCACAGCCCGGGACATAGTTCCCGAGGGCTACACCTTC
TRBD1	TRBV7-9	-	TRBJ2-2	CASSPRQGEKGAGELFF	TGTGCCAGCAGCCCTAGACAGGGCGAAAAGGGCGCCGGGGAGCTGTTTTTT
-	TRBV10-3	-	TRBJ1-3	CAIKGHISGNTIYF	TGTGCCATCAAGGGACATATCTCTGGAAACACCATATATTTT
TRBD1	TRBV5-1	-	TRBJ1-6	CASSLRDRVRNSPLHF	TGCGCCAGCAGCCTCCGGGACAGGGTTCGGAATTCACCCCTCCACTTT